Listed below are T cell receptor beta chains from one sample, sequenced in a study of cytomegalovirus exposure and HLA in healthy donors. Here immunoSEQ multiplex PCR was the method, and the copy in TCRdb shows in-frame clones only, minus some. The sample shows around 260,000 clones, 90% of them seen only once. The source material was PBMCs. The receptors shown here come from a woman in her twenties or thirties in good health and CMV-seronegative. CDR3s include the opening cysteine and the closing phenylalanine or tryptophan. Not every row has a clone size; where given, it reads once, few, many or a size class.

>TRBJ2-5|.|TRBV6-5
CASNDRVEKTQYF
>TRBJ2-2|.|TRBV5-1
CASSLFRANTGELFF
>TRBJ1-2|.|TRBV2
CASSDSRQGADYGYTF
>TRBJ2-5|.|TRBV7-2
CASSVTSGSVETQYF
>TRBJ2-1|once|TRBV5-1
CASSPGLAGYNEQFF
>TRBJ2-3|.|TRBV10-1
CASCWPDAMGTDTQYF
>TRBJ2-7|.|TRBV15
CATSRVPGQGYEQYF
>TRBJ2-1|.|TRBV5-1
CASREPGLAAYNEQFF
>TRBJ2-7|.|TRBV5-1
CASSSGQGLIYEQYF
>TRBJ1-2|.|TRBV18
CASSPRKLGQGRYGYTF
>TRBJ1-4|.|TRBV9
CASGRSPNEKLFF
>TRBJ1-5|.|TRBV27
CASRGTGNNQPQHF
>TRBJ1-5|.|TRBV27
CASRGDRVSQPQHF
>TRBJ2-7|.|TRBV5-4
CASSPGQGRIREQYF
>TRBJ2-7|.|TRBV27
CASSVTSGSYEQYF
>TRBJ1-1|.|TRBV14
CASSQDQRYTEAFF
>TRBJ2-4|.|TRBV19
CASSQGAYGGIQYF
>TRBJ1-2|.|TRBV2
CASSEAQTRVGGYGYTF
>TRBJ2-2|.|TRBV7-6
CASSLSPGELFF
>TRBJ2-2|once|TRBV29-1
CSVVEKAGELFF
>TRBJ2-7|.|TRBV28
CASSSPAGGDEQYF
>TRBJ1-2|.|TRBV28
CASLSQGLGYTF
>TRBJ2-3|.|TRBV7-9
CASMSGRGTDTQYF
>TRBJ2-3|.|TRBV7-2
CASRSVSDTQYF
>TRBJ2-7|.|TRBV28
CASSGDRAYEQYF
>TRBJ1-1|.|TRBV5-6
CASSYNRGGTEAFF
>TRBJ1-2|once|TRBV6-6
CASSLDGTANYGYTF
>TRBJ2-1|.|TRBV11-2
CASSQDPSSYNEQFF
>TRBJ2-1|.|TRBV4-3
CASSQEVGLADEQFF
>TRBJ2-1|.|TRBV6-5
CASSLGEEDEQFF
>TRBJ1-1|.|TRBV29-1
CSVESRIKNTEAFF
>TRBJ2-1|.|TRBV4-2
CASSQGGWGNEQFF
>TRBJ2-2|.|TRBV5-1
CASSLWLAGEAGELFF
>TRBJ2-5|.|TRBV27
CASSSGQGRIETQYF
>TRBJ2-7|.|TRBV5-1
CASSLTAGGYEQYF
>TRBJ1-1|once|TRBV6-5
CASSYSVRTEAFF
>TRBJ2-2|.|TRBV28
CASSPGTLNTGELFF
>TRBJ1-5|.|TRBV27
CASRMTQRYQPQHF
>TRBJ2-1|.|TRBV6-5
CASRPGPSSYNEQFF
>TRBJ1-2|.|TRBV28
CASSTTGRQANYGYTF
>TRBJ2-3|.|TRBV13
CASSPPSSTDTQYF